These 2 T cell receptor beta chains came from one sample sequenced in a study of T cells in women clearing cervical HPV infection (dated by TCRdb to the late 2010s). Libraries were built with the immunoSEQ multiplex PCR assay. TCRdb's version of the immuneACCESS table is confined to in-frame rearrangements and falls short of the full clone set. An unresolved V gene accounts for under half of the shortfall where checked; the remainder is of unknown origin. The sample's own table lists approximately 41,000 clones. Jointly, the top ten make up about 8% of the sample. Sequencing was performed on blood buffy coat. The origin of the receptors is a woman between 18 and 75 years old with a cervical HPV16 infection that either progressed to CIN3+ or cleared (not recorded which).

With regard to this clone: The CDR3 extends 3 residues past the end of the read, so its final part is completed from the germline J gene. The chain has TRBV2 and TRBJ1-2; D not certain. The CDR3 consists of 14 residues. Trimming cost V 6 bases and J 0 bases, with 11 bases left between them. Germline V gene data show CDR1 as SNHLY and CDR2 as FYNNEI. This CDR3 is CASRRDLANYGYTF. The CDR3 bases that were read are TGTGCCAGCAGGAGAGACTTAGCTAACTATGGC.

Worth noting for this clone: With the read ending 3 residues before the CDR3 end, the germline J gene is used to fill in that end. The chain is built from TRBV20-1 and TRBJ2-1; D gene uncertain. The germline gives CDR1 DFQATT, CDR2 SNEGSKA (reference sequence). CDR3 size: 11 residues. Trimming shortened V by 6 bases and J by 8 bases, and 11 bases separated the two germline ends. Incomplete CDR3 DNA: TGCAGTGCCCCCGAGGTCTATGAG. Translating it yields CSAPEVYE. The complete CDR3 sequence is CSAPEVYEQFF.